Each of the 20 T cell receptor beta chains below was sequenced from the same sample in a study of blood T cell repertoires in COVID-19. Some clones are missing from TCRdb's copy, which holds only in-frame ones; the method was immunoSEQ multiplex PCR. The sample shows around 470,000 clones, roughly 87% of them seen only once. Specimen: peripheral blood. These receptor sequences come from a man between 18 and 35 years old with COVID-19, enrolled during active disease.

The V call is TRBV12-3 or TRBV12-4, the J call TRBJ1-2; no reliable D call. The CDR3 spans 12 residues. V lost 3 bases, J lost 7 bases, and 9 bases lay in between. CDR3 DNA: TGTGCCAGCAGTTTTGATTCCGGTGGCTACACCTTC. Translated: CASSFDSGGYTF.

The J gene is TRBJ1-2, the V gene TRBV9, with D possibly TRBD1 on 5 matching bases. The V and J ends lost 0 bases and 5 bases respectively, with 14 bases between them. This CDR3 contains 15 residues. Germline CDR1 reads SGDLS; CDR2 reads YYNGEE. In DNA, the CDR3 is TGTGCCAGCAGCGTAGAAGCCAGGGACTTATATGGCTACACCTTC. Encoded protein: CASSVEARDLYGYTF. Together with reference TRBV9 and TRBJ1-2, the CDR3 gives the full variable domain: DSGVTQTPKHLITATGQRVTLRCSPRSGDLSVYWYQQSLDQGLQFLIQYYNGEERAKGNILERFSAQQFPDLHSELNLSSLELGDSALYFCASSVEARDLYGYTFGSGTRLTVV.

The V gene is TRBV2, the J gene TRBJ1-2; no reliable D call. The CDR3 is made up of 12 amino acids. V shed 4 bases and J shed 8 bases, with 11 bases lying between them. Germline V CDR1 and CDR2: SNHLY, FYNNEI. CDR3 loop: CASSGTAGGYTF. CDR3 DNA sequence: TGTGCCAGCAGTGGAACAGCAGGAGGCTACACCTTC. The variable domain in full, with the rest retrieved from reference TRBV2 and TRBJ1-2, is EPEVTQTPSHQVTQMGQEVILRCVPISNHLYFYWYRQILGQKVEFLVSFYNNEISEKSEIFDDQFSVERPDGSNFTLKIRSTKLEDSAMYFCASSGTAGGYTFGSGTRLTVV.

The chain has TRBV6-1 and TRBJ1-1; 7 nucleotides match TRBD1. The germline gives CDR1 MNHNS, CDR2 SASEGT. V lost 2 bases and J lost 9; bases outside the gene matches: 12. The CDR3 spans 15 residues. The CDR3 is CASSEMGNRGVKAFF. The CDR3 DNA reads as TGTGCCAGCAGTGAAATGGGGAACAGGGGCGTTAAAGCTTTCTTT.

DNA for the CDR3: TGTGCCAGCAGTGAAGGCTGGGAGGGGATGGGGGAGCTGTTTTTT. It yields the protein CASSEGWEGMGELFF. This chain connects TRBV2 to TRBJ2-2; 7 nucleotides align to TRBD2. Germline CDR1 reads SNHLY; CDR2 reads FYNNEI. This CDR3 contains 15 residues. Germline trimming cut 1 base from V and 8 bases from J; bases unmatched to any gene: 7.

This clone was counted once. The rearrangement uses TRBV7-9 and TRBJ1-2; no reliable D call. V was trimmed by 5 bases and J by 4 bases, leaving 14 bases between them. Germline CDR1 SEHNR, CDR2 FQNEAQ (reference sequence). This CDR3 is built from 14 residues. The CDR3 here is CASSPSLLFYGYTF. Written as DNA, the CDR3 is TGTGCCAGCAGCCCTTCACTCCTATTCTATGGCTACACCTTC.

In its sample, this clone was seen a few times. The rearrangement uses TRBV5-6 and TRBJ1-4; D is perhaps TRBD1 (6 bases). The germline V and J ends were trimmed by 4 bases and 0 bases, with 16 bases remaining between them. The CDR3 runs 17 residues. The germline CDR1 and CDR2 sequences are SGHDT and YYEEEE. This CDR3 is CASSGTDRFATNEKLFF. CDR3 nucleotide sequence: TGTGCCAGCAGCGGAACGGACAGATTTGCAACTAATGAAAAACTGTTTTTT. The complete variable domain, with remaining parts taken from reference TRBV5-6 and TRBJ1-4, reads DAGVTQSPTHLIKTRGQQVTLRCSPKSGHDTVSWYQQALGQGPQFIFQYYEEEERQRGNFPDRFSGHQFPNYSSELNVNALLLGDSALYLCASSGTDRFATNEKLFFGSGTQLSVL.

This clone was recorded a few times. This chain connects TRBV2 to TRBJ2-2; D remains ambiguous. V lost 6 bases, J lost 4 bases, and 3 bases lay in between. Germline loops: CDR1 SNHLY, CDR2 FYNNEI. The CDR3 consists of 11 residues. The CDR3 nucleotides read TGTGCCAGCAGGGCCACCGGGGAGCTGTTTTTT. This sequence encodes CASRATGELFF.

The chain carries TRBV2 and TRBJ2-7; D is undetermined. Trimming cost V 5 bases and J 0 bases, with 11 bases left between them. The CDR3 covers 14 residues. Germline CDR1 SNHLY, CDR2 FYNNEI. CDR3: CASSSGYNSYEQYF. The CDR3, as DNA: TGTGCCAGCAGTTCAGGATACAACTCCTACGAGCAGTACTTC.

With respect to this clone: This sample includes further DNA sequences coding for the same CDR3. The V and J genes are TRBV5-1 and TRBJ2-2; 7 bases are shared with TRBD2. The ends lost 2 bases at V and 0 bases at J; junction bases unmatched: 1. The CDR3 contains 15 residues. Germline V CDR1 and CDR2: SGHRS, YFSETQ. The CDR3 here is CASSLAGSNTGELFF. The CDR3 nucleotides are TGCGCCAGCAGCTTAGCGGGATCGAACACCGGGGAGCTGTTTTTT.

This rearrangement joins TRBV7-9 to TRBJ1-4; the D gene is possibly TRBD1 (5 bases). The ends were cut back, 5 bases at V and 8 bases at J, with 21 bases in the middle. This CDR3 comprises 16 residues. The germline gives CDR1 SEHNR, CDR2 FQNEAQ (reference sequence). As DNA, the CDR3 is TGTGCCAGCAGCCGTATCGTCGGAGGGACGACGGAAAAACTGTTTTTT. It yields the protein CASSRIVGGTTEKLFF.

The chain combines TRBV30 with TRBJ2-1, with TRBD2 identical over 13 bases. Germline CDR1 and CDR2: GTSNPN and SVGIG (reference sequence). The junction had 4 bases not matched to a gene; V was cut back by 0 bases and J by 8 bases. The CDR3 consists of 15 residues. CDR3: CAWSVGLAGEHEQFF. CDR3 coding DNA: TGTGCCTGGAGTGTCGGACTAGCGGGAGAACATGAGCAGTTCTTC.

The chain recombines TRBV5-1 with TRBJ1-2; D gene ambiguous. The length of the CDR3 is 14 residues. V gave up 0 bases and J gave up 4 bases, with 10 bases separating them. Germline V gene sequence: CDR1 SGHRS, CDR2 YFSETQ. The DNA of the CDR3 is TGCGCCAGCAGCTTGGAGTCGGGAGTCTATGGCTACACCTTC. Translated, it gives CASSLESGVYGYTF.

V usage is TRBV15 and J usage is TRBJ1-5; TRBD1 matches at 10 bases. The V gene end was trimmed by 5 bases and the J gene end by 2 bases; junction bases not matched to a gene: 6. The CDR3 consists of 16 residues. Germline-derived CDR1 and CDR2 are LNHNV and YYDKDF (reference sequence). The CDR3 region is CATSVPGTGGNQPQHF. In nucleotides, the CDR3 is TGTGCCACCAGCGTTCCCGGGACAGGGGGCAATCAGCCCCAGCATTTT. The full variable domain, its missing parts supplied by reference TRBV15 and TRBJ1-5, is DAMVIQNPRYQVTQFGKPVTLSCSQTLNHNVMYWYQQKSSQAPKLLFHYYDKDFNNEADTPDNFQSRRPNTSFCFLDIRSPGLGDTAMYLCATSVPGTGGNQPQHFGDGTRLSIL.

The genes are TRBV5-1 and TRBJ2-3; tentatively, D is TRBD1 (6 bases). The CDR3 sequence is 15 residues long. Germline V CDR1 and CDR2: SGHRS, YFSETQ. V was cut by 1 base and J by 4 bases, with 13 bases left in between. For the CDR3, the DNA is TGCGCCAGCAGCTTGTCGGGACATCTTCCAGATACGCAGTATTTT. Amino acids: CASSLSGHLPDTQYF.

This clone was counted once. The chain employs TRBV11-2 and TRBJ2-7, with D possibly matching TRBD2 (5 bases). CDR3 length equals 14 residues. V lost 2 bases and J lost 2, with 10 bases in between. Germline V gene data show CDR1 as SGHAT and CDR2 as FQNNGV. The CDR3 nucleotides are TGTGCCAGCAGCTTATCCCCGGGGACCTACGAGCAGTACTTC. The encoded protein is CASSLSPGTYEQYF.

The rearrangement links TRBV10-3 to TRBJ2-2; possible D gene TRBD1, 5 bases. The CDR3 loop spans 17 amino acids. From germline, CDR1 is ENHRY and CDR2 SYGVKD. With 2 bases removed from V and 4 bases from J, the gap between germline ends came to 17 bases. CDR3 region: CAISEAPGRDGTGELFF. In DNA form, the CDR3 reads TGTGCCATCAGTGAGGCCCCCGGCAGGGATGGCACCGGGGAGCTGTTTTTT.

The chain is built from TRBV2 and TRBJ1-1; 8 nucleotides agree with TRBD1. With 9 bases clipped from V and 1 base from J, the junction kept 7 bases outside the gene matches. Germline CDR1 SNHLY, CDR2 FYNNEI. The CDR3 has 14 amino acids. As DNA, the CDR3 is TGTGCCAGTGAAGAGACAGGGGCGAACACTGAAGCTTTCTTT. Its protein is CASEETGANTEAFF.

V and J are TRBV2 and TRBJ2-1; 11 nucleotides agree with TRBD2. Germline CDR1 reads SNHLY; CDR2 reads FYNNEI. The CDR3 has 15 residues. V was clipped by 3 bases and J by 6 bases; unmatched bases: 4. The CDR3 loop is CASSETSGASNEQFF. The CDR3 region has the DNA TGTGCCAGCAGTGAGACTAGCGGGGCGAGCAATGAGCAGTTCTTC.

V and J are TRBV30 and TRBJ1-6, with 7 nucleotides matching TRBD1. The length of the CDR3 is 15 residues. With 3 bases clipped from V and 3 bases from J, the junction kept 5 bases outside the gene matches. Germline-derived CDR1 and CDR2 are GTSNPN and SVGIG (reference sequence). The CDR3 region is CAWSQGGVYNSPLHF. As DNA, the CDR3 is TGTGCCTGGAGCCAGGGGGGCGTCTATAATTCACCCCTCCACTTT.